A single sample gave rise to the 16 T cell receptor beta chains below, sequenced in a study of CD8 T cells in Susac syndrome. The authors reverse transcribed roughly 0.5 to 1 ug RNA with random hexamers. MiXCR, applied by TCRdb to the immunoSEQ multiplex PCR reads, yields one record per CDR3 protein. The table shows about 130,000 distinct CDR3 sequences, with just under 95% occurring only once. The sequenced sample consisted of CD8+ T cells from PBMCs. These receptors originate from a human donor with Susac syndrome.

The rearrangement links TRBV3-1 to TRBJ2-7, with D perhaps TRBD1 (6 bases). CDR3 length: 14 amino acids. Germline V gene data show CDR1 as LGHDT and CDR2 as YNNKEL (reference sequence). The V end was cut by 3 bases, the J end by 5 bases, with 14 bases between. CDR3 sequence: CASSQTGPRDEQYF. As DNA, the CDR3 is TGTGCCAGCAGCCAGACAGGTCCGCGCGACGAGCAGTACTTC.

The chain links TRBV7-9 to TRBJ2-1, with D perhaps matching TRBD2 (6 bases). From germline, CDR1 is SEHNR and CDR2 FQNEAQ (reference sequence). This CDR3 region has 15 residues. The V end lost 6 bases, the J end lost 6 bases, and 18 bases lay between the germline ends. The CDR3 is CASREVSGWGNEQFF. CDR3 coding DNA: TGTGCCAGCAGAGAAGTTAGCGGATGGGGCAATGAGCAGTTCTTC.

J is TRBJ1-1 and V is TRBV27; 8 positions match TRBD1. The CDR3 spans 13 residues. The germline gives CDR1 MNHEY, CDR2 SMNVEV (reference sequence). With 0 bases clipped from V and 10 bases from J, the junction kept 4 bases outside the gene matches. For the CDR3, the DNA is TGTGCCAGCAGTTTATCTCGGCAGGGGGCAGCTTTCTTT. Protein sequence: CASSLSRQGAAFF.

The chain uses TRBV5-1 and TRBJ1-5; TRBD1 agrees at 8 bases. This CDR3 spans 18 amino acids. V lost 0 bases and J lost 11; bases outside the gene matches: 19. Germline V gives CDR1 SGHRS, CDR2 YFSETQ. The DNA of the CDR3 is TGCGCCAGCAGCTTGGCCAGGGGGGACAGGTGTGATCTCGAGGCCCAGCATTTT. It specifies CASSLARGDRCDLEAQHF.

The chain couples TRBV28 to TRBJ2-3; 7 positions agree with TRBD1. V dropped 8 bases and J dropped 3; count of bases not matched to a gene: 8. This CDR3 has 14 residues. Germline V gene lookup returns CDR1 MDHEN and CDR2 SYDVKM. The CDR3 DNA reads TGTGCCAGCTTGGAAACAGGGGAGACAGATACGCAGTATTTT. Translated, it gives CASLETGETDTQYF.

The chain carries TRBV7-9 and TRBJ2-3, with 7 nucleotides matching TRBD1. This CDR3 has 14 residues. Germline V lookup: CDR1 SEHNR, CDR2 FQNEAQ (reference sequence). V gave up 5 bases and J gave up 5 bases; unmatched junction bases: 7. The CDR3 region has the DNA TGTGCCAGCAGCCCCGACAGGGTTGGAGATACGCAGTATTTT. Its translation: CASSPDRVGDTQYF.

V usage is TRBV20-1 and J usage is TRBJ2-1; 11 bases fit TRBD2. Germline V gene data show CDR1 as DFQATT and CDR2 as SNEGSKA (reference sequence). The CDR3 length is 15 residues. Unmatched junction bases numbered 5, after V lost 3 bases and J lost 4 bases. The CDR3 DNA is TGCAGTGCTAGCTCCGGGACTAGCGGTTACAATGAGCAGTTCTTC. This encodes CSASSGTSGYNEQFF.

This chain links TRBV30 with TRBJ1-4, with D perhaps TRBD1 (6 bases). This CDR3 has 13 residues. Germline CDR1 reads GTSNPN; CDR2 reads SVGIG (reference sequence). V lost 7 bases, J lost 4 bases, and 13 bases lay in between. The CDR3 DNA sequence: TGTGCCTTAGATCAGGGGAATAATGAAAAACTGTTTTTT. It encodes CALDQGNNEKLFF.

This chain joins TRBV11-2 and TRBJ2-7; 11 nucleotides line up with TRBD1. The CDR3 has 15 amino acids. Germline V gene data show CDR1 as SGHAT and CDR2 as FQNNGV. Trimming at V came to 5 bases and at J to 2 bases, leaving 5 bases not matched to a gene. CDR3 region: CASSKGQGAAYEQYF. The CDR3 coding sequence is TGTGCCAGCAGCAAAGGACAGGGGGCTGCCTACGAGCAGTACTTC.

V gene TRBV7-3 combines with J gene TRBJ2-5; TRBD1 agrees at 7 bases. The CDR3 sequence is 16 residues long. The germline gives CDR1 SGHTA, CDR2 FQGTGA. The J segment lost 0 bases and the V segment lost 5 bases, leaving 9 bases of the junction unmatched. This CDR3 is CASSPGTAPNQETQYF. CDR3 coding DNA: TGTGCCAGCAGCCCCGGGACAGCGCCTAACCAAGAGACCCAGTACTTC.

The chain combines TRBV6-2 or TRBV6-3 with TRBJ2-4; maybe TRBD1 (6 bases). The CDR3 runs to 14 residues. V gave up 6 bases and J gave up 15 bases, with 24 bases separating them. Germline V gene lookup returns CDR1 MNHEY and CDR2 SVGEGT. The chain's CDR3 is CASSSSSDWDNPYF. The CDR3 DNA reads as TGTGCCAGCAGCTCTAGCTCCGACTGGGACAATCCGTACTTC.

V gene TRBV5-1 combines with J gene TRBJ2-2, with D maybe TRBD2 (6 bases). This CDR3 region has 13 residues. Trimming took off 4 bases at V and 6 bases at J, with 10 bases between the two ends. Germline values: CDR1 SGHRS, CDR2 YFSETQ. The CDR3 region has the DNA TGCGCCAGCAGCACCCGGGAGTCCGGGGAGCTGTTTTTT. It encodes CASSTRESGELFF.

For the CDR3, the DNA is TGCAGTGCTAGGGCAGACGGGGGCGGGGCCCAAGAGACCCAGTACTTC. It is translated as CSARADGGGAQETQYF. The chain employs TRBV20-1 and TRBJ2-5; tentatively, D is TRBD1 or TRBD2 (6 bases each). The CDR3 is made up of 16 amino acids. Germline values: CDR1 DFQATT, CDR2 SNEGSKA (reference sequence). Trimming pared 3 bases from V and 1 base from J, leaving 18 bases between.

V is TRBV30 and J is TRBJ2-1; D unresolved. The CDR3 covers 11 residues. CDR1 and CDR2 from the germline V gene are GTSNPN and SVGIG (reference sequence). The V gene lost 5 bases and the J gene lost 8 bases, with 10 bases spanning the gap. Here the CDR3 DNA reads TGTGCCTGGTCAGTGCTCGATGAGCAGTTCTTC. Its protein is CAWSVLDEQFF.

The chain has TRBV6-5 and TRBJ2-5; no firm D call. Germline V gives CDR1 MNHEY, CDR2 SVGAGI. The CDR3 totals 13 residues. Trimming cost V 5 bases and J 3 bases, with 10 bases left between them. CDR3 nucleotides: TGTGCCAGCAGTCGAGAGTCGGAAGAGACCCAGTACTTC. Translating gives CASSRESEETQYF.

This clonotype was observed a single time. The V and J genes are TRBV4-1 and TRBJ2-5, with D uncertain. Trimming shortened V by 0 bases and J by 1 base, and 6 bases separated the two germline ends. CDR1 and CDR2 from the germline V gene are MGHRA and YSYEKL. There are 14 residues in the CDR3. The chain's CDR3 is CASSQEQIQETQYF. CDR3 nucleotide sequence: TGCGCCAGCAGCCAAGAGCAGATCCAAGAGACCCAGTACTTC.